This T cell receptor (beta chain) came from a study of T cell clusters in autoimmune cytopenias. Whole-study context: A median age of around 60 years and mean of nearly 57 years characterized healthy donor controls.

TRB amplification used 250 ng of peripheral blood genomic DNA. This CDR3 region has 15 residues. Germline CDR1 reads LNHNV; CDR2 reads YYDKDF (reference sequence). TRB rearrangements were amplified by touch-down multiplex PCR with mixed TRB-A/B primers. TCRdb re-called the multiplex PCR reads, yielding one record per CDR3 amino acid sequence without DNA. Its listing shows under 13,000 distinct CDR3 sequences. The data were also submitted as part of a second study, on T cell repertoires in aging, cancer and after chemotherapy. That paper adds: Donor ages fell into six groups from 30 or younger up to 70 or older.

V usage is TRBV15 and J usage is TRBJ1-5. The specimen was peripheral blood. The TCR sequence derives from a human donor in good health. The CDR3 is CATSRARIGSQPQHF.